The following is a T cell receptor (beta chain) sequence with its context. It lacks a known antigen. Within one base of it there is no much larger clone, and no base qualities were kept. Checkpoint therapy was initiated 14 to 28 days after autologous transplant, and ipilimumab was administered at 1 mg/kg intravenously on day 1 of selected weeks. Nivolumab was administered at 3 mg/kg intravenously on day 1 of weeks 1, 4, 7, 10, and every two weeks through week 26. This Phase Ib clinical trial tested ipilimumab plus nivolumab, a combined checkpoint inhibition, as consolidation after autologous stem cell transplantation. Here V drops 4 bases and J drops 1 base, and the junction holds 8 bases not matched to any gene. Taken from the germline V gene, the CDR1 and CDR2 loops are LGHNA and YNFKEQ. The CDR3 measures 18 amino acids from cysteine to phenylalanine. Of the read, only the CDR3 DNA is kept; its 54 bases are in frame from base 1.

These data come from a study of ipilimumab plus nivolumab after autologous stem cell transplantation (dated by TCRdb to the early 2020s). General notes on the study: The median number of doses that trial patients received was a few for ipilimumab and about 8 for nivolumab. The intent-to-treat population of the trial was made up of under 40 patients. Both primary refractory and relapsed disease were represented in the DLBCL cohort, where 18-month progression-free survival was approximately 86% and 30%, respectively. Patients in the trial were undergoing autologous transplant and had high-risk diffuse large B cell lymphoma, mature T cell lymphoma, or multiple myeloma. Study-wide conclusions, independent of this receptor: The authors stated that profiles of the T cell receptor repertoire, regulatory T cell phenotype and gut microbiota provided a biologic rationale for studying this approach further. The authors concluded that combined checkpoint inhibition appeared tolerable when used as consolidation after transplant.

Libraries came from the immunoSEQ multiplex PCR assay. TCRdb re-hosts the immuneACCESS table, in-frame sequences only. Its copies lack some clones; in the studies checked, an unresolved V gene accounts for under half of them, and the cause for the rest is not known. Here the sample has about 83,000 clones; around 80% occur a single time. Around 2% of the sample is in the top ten clones. The chain employs TRBV4-2 and TRBJ2-3, with TRBD2 identical over 13 junction bases. The sequence was obtained from a male donor with diffuse large B-cell lymphoma. The sequences come from PBMCs, collected in a trial of ipilimumab plus nivolumab as post-transplant consolidation. The CDR3 in this case is CASSLRLAGGLRTDTQYF. The nucleotide sequence reads TGTGCCAGCAGCCTAAGACTAGCGGGGGGCCTACGCACAGATACGCAGTATTTT.